A selection of T cell receptor beta chains follows, all from one sample in a study of blood T cell repertoires in COVID-19. The method was immunoSEQ multiplex PCR; TCRdb's version includes in-frame clones alone and lacks a portion of them. Here the sample spans under 200,000 clones, 80% to 85% being singletons. What was sequenced was peripheral blood. These receptors were taken from a human donor with acute or convalescent COVID-19. The donor label of this sample is uncertain. Both conserved end residues are part of each CDR3. Fields, in order: CDR3 DNA, CDR3 protein, J gene, D gene, clone size, V gene. A D gene is named only where the DNA matches it firmly. Size is omitted from some rows. Given values are once, few, many or a class for expanded clones.

TGTGCCTGGAGTGGGGACACGAGCAATCAGCCCCAGCATTTT,CAWSGDTSNQPQHF,TRBJ1-5,-,-,TRBV30
TGTGCCTGGAGTGTCTCTAACCTTCGCGAGCAGTACTTC,CAWSVSNLREQYF,TRBJ2-7,-,-,TRBV30
TGTGCCAGCATGGGACAGCCATCCTCTGGGGCCAACGTCCTGACTTTC,CASMGQPSSGANVLTF,TRBJ2-6,TRBD1,once,TRBV25-1
TGCAGCGTTCGACTTGGCACCTACGAGCAGTACTTC,CSVRLGTYEQYF,TRBJ2-7,-,-,TRBV29-1
TGTGCCGGATGGGCTAGCGGGAGGGCAGATACGCAGTATTTT,CAGWASGRADTQYF,TRBJ2-3,TRBD2,-,TRBV30
TGTGCCATCAGTGAGCAGGGATTAAATGGCTACACCTTC,CAISEQGLNGYTF,TRBJ1-2,-,-,TRBV10-3
TGTGCCAGTAAGGCAGGCCATGGGAGCACAGATACGCAGTATTTT,CASKAGHGSTDTQYF,TRBJ2-3,-,-,TRBV19
TGTGCCAGCAGACAGGGGGCTGGAAACACCATATATTTT,CASRQGAGNTIYF,TRBJ1-3,TRBD1,-,TRBV28
TGTGCCAGCAGCCCTCAAGCAAGCGTAGAGACCCAGTACTTC,CASSPQASVETQYF,TRBJ2-5,-,once,TRBV5-4
TGCAGCGTTCTAGGGGGCGGAGAGACCCAGTACTTC,CSVLGGGETQYF,TRBJ2-5,TRBD1,-,TRBV29-1
TGTGCCAGCAGCCAAGGAAGCCAGGGGGCGCTACAGTACTTC,CASSQGSQGALQYF,TRBJ2-5,TRBD1,once,TRBV3-1/TRBV3-2
TGTGCCAGCAGCCAAACGAGGGCAGGGGGCTGGGGGAACACTGAAGCTTTCTTT,CASSQTRAGGWGNTEAFF,TRBJ1-1,TRBD1,-,TRBV14
TGTGCCAGCAGCTTAGCGGAGGGGATCTATGGCTACACCTTC,CASSLAEGIYGYTF,TRBJ1-2,-,-,TRBV7-9
TGTGCCATCAGGTGGGGGGTGGATCAGCCCCAGCATTTT,CAIRWGVDQPQHF,TRBJ1-5,-,-,TRBV10-3
TGTGCCAGTAGTTCAGAATCCGACAGAACTGAAGCTTTCTTT,CASSSESDRTEAFF,TRBJ1-1,-,-,TRBV19
TGTGCCAGCAGACAGGACAGGGCGATTGGTGGCTACACCTTC,CASRQDRAIGGYTF,TRBJ1-2,TRBD1,once,TRBV3-1/TRBV3-2
TGTGCCAGCAGCTTTGAGCGGAGCGCTAGCACAGATACGCAGTATTTT,CASSFERSASTDTQYF,TRBJ2-3,-,-,TRBV7-9
TGTGCCAGCAGCGTCGGACCCCGTCGGACAGAAAACATTCAGTACTTC,CASSVGPRRTENIQYF,TRBJ2-4,-,-,TRBV9
TGCGCCAGTAGAACCCCGGGACTAGCGGGGCTTTACGAGCAGTACTTC,CASRTPGLAGLYEQYF,TRBJ2-7,TRBD2,few,TRBV10-1
TGTGCCTGGAGAGTCGGCCGCGGCCCCCTCCACTTT,CAWRVGRGPLHF,TRBJ1-6,-,-,TRBV30
TGTGCCAGCAGTTACAACAGGGGAACTGAAGCTTTCTTT,CASSYNRGTEAFF,TRBJ1-1,TRBD1,-,TRBV3-1/TRBV3-2
TGTGCCTGGAGTGTACAATTTGGGACAGATAGCAATCAGCCCCAGCATTTT,CAWSVQFGTDSNQPQHF,TRBJ1-5,TRBD1,-,TRBV30
TGTGCCAGCAGCCGAAAACCGGGACAGATCTCCTACGAGCAGTACTTC,CASSRKPGQISYEQYF,TRBJ2-7,TRBD1,-,TRBV13
TGTGCCAGCAGTTATTTCCTAGCGGGGGGGCCCAATGAGCAGTTCTTC,CASSYFLAGGPNEQFF,TRBJ2-1,TRBD2,-,TRBV6-5
TGCAGCGTGTCACAGGGTACAGATACGCAGTATTTT,CSVSQGTDTQYF,TRBJ2-3,-,-,TRBV29-1
TGTGCCAGCAGCTTATCCGGGACTAGCGGGGGGTTTAATGAGCAGTTCTTC,CASSLSGTSGGFNEQFF,TRBJ2-1,TRBD2,-,TRBV7-2
TGCGCCAGCAGCTTGGGGGGAGGAGAAGAGACCCAGTACTTC,CASSLGGGEETQYF,TRBJ2-5,-,-,TRBV5-1
TGTGCCAGCAGCCCATCTAGCGGGAGCATCTACGAGCAGTACTTC,CASSPSSGSIYEQYF,TRBJ2-7,TRBD2,few,TRBV4-2
TGTGCCAGCAGACGAACCAGGGGTGAGGGAGGAAACACCATATATTTT,CASRRTRGEGGNTIYF,TRBJ1-3,-,-,TRBV11-3
TGCGCCAGCAGCCAAGATGGAGGGGGGGGTTCCCAAGAGACCCAGTACTTC,CASSQDGGGGSQETQYF,TRBJ2-5,-,once,TRBV4-1
TGTGCCAGCAGTTACAGGGGCGATGAGCAGTTCTTC,CASSYRGDEQFF,TRBJ2-1,-,-,TRBV6-5
TGTGCCAGCAGCGCAAAGCAAACAGGGGGCAAATTGCAGTACTTC,CASSAKQTGGKLQYF,TRBJ2-7,-,-,TRBV21-1
TGTGCCAGCAGCCAACATTCGGGGGTGGGAGAGACCCAGTACTTC,CASSQHSGVGETQYF,TRBJ2-5,-,-,TRBV3-1/TRBV3-2
TGTGCCAGCTCACCACGGGGGGACAGCAGAAACACCATATATTTT,CASSPRGDSRNTIYF,TRBJ1-3,TRBD1,-,TRBV18
TGCGCCAGCGGCTTAACGGGGGGACCCCTCCACTTT,CASGLTGGPLHF,TRBJ1-6,-,-,TRBV10-1
TGTGCCAGCTCACCTTCGGATACGCAGTATTTT,CASSPSDTQYF,TRBJ2-3,-,-,TRBV18
TGTGCCAGCAGCTTGGGGGCCTCCTACGAGCAGTACTTC,CASSLGASYEQYF,TRBJ2-7,-,-,TRBV5-6
TGTGCCAGCAGCCGCCTCCAAGTGACTAGCTACTACAATGAGCAGTTCTTC,CASSRLQVTSYYNEQFF,TRBJ2-1,TRBD2,-,TRBV14
TGTGCCAGCAACCCCCGATCAGGGGTGCTAGCGGGAGGTAACGAGCAGTACTTC,CASNPRSGVLAGGNEQYF,TRBJ2-7,TRBD2,-,TRBV5-5
TGTGCCAGCAGTTATAGCGGGAACTACAATGAGCAGTTCTTC,CASSYSGNYNEQFF,TRBJ2-1,TRBD2,-,TRBV27
TGTGCCAGCACCCGGGGGTTTTCTAGCGAGAGGAATGAGCAGTTCTTC,CASTRGFSSERNEQFF,TRBJ2-1,-,-,TRBV3-1/TRBV3-2
TGTGCCAGCATGCCTAGCGGGAGGGCGGGATACGAGCAGTACTTC,CASMPSGRAGYEQYF,TRBJ2-7,TRBD2,-,TRBV6-5
TGTGCCAGCAACCAACCAGGAGGCACCGGGGAGCTGTTTTTT,CASNQPGGTGELFF,TRBJ2-2,-,-,TRBV6-5
TGTGCCAGCCTTGGGGAGGTACGTGATGAGCAGTTCTTC,CASLGEVRDEQFF,TRBJ2-1,-,-,TRBV27
TGTGCCAGTAGGCCCGGACAGGCTACAGATACGCAGTATTTT,CASRPGQATDTQYF,TRBJ2-3,TRBD1,-,TRBV19
TGTGCCACCAGCAGAGACAGCGGGGTAACAGAGACCCAGTACTTC,CATSRDSGVTETQYF,TRBJ2-5,TRBD2,-,TRBV15
TGTGCCAGCAGTCCTCCCTTGGCCCTTCTAGCGGGGGACACCGGGGAGCTGTTTTTT,CASSPPLALLAGDTGELFF,TRBJ2-2,TRBD2,-,TRBV28
TGTGCCATCAAAGGGGTCACTGAAGCTTTCTTT,CAIKGVTEAFF,TRBJ1-1,-,-,TRBV28
TGTGCCAGCAGAATGACAGGGCGCTATGGCTACACCTTC,CASRMTGRYGYTF,TRBJ1-2,TRBD1,-,TRBV12-3/TRBV12-4